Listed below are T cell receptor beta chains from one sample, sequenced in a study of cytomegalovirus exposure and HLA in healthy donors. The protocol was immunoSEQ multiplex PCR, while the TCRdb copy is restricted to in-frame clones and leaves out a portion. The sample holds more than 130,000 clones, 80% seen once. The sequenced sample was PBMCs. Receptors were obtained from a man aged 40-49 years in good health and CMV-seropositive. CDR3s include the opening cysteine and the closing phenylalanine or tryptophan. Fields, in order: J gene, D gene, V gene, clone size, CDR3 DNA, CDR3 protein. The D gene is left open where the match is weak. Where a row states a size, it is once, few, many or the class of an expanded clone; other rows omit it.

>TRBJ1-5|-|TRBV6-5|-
TGTGCCAGCAGCCCGGACAATCGGGGGGGACCCCAGCATTTT
CASSPDNRGGPQHF
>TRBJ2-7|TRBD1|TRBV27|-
TGTGCCAGCAGTTTTTCACTCGGGGGACAGGGGAAGAACGAGCAGTACTTC
CASSFSLGGQGKNEQYF
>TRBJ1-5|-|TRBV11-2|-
TGTGCCAGCAGCTTATCCCCCGTCAATCAGCCCCAGCATTTT
CASSLSPVNQPQHF
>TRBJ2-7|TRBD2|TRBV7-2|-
TGTGCCAGCAGCTTAGGCCTAGCGGGACCCTACGAGCAGTACTTC
CASSLGLAGPYEQYF
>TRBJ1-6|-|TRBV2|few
TGTGCCAGCAGGATTTCTATTAGCGAGAATTCACCCCTCCACTTT
CASRISISENSPLHF
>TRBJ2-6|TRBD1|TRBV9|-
TGTGCCAGCAGCACCCGCAGCAGGGACAGGAGCTCTGGGGCCAACGTCCTGACTTTC
CASSTRSRDRSSGANVLTF
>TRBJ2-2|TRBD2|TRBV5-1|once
TGCGCCAGCAGCCGGACTAGCGGCGTCCCGGGGGAGCTGTTTTTT
CASSRTSGVPGELFF
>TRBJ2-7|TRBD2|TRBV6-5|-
TGTGCCAGCAGTGCCCTACTAGCGCATACCTACGAGCAGTACTTC
CASSALLAHTYEQYF
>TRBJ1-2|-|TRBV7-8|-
TGTGCCAGCAGCTTAAGAGCCCCGCAATATGGCTACACCTTC
CASSLRAPQYGYTF
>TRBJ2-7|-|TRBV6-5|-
TGTGCCAGCAGTTACGGAGGGCGCAGAGACGAGCAGTACTTC
CASSYGGRRDEQYF
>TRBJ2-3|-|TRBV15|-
TGTGCCACCAGCAGAGAGAGTCGCACAGATACGCAGTATTTT
CATSRESRTDTQYF
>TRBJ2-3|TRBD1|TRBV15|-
TGTGCCACCAGCACAAGACAGGGGGCGCTTGCAGATACGCAGTATTTT
CATSTRQGALADTQYF
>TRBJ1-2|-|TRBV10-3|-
TGTGCCATCAGTGAGGGGCTGAGCTATGGCTACACCTTC
CAISEGLSYGYTF
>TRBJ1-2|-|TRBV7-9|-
TGTGCCAGCAGCTTAGGTTCGGGGGGCAGTACTAACTATGGCTACACCTTC
CASSLGSGGSTNYGYTF
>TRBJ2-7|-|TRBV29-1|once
TGCAGCGCCCGGACAGCCGGTCACGGCGAGCAGTACTTC
CSARTAGHGEQYF
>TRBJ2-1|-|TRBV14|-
TGTGCCAGCAGCCAAACCGGGACTCTGTTTACCTACAATGAGCAGTTCTTC
CASSQTGTLFTYNEQFF
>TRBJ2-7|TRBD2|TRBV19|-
TGTGCCAGTAGCCTCGCTGCTAGCGGCTACGAGCAGTACTTC
CASSLAASGYEQYF
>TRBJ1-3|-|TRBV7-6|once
TGTGCCAGCAGCTTAGCAGGCGGGGGTCTTTCTGGAAACACCATATATTTT
CASSLAGGGLSGNTIYF
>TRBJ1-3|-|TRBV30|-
TGTGCCTGGATAACACCATCTGGAAACACCATATATTTT
CAWITPSGNTIYF
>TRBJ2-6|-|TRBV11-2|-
TGTGCCAGCAGCTTAGGTCCAGGGACTGGGGCCAACGTCCTGACTTTC
CASSLGPGTGANVLTF
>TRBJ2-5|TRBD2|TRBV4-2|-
TGTGCCAGCAGCCAAGGATTCGCGGGAGTAGAGACCCAGTACTTC
CASSQGFAGVETQYF
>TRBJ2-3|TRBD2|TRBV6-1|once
TGTGCCAGCAGTGCCCGTAGCGGGGGGGCTGCAGATACGCAGTATTTT
CASSARSGGAADTQYF
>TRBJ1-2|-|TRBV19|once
TGTGCCAGTAGTAGGGACAATGTGGGTCTATACTATGGCTACACCTTC
CASSRDNVGLYYGYTF
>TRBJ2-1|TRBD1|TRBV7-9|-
TGTGCCAGCAGCTCCACAGGGGGCTCCTACAATGAGCAGTTCTTC
CASSSTGGSYNEQFF
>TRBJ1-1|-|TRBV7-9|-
TGTGCCAGCAGCCCGGTAGTGAACACTGAAGCTTTCTTT
CASSPVVNTEAFF
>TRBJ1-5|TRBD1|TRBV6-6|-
TGTGCCAGCTCTCAGTTGCGACAGGGGAATCAGCCCCAGCATTTT
CASSQLRQGNQPQHF
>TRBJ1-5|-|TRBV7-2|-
TGTGCCAGCAGCTTAGCGTTAGTCGATCAGCCCCAGCATTTT
CASSLALVDQPQHF
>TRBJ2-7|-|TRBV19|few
TGTGCCACTAAAACTATTTACGAGCAGTACTTC
CATKTIYEQYF
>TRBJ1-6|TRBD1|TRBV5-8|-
TGTGCCAGCTCCACCCTCCTGACAGGGTGGTCACCCCTCCACTTT
CASSTLLTGWSPLHF
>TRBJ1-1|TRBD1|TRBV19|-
TGTGCCAGTAGTATAGAGGGGACAGGGTTTGGGAACACTGAAGCTTTCTTT
CASSIEGTGFGNTEAFF
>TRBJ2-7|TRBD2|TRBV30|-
TGTGCCTCGGGGGGGCTAGGGCACGGATACGAGCAGTACTTC
CASGGLGHGYEQYF
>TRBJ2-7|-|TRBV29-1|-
TGCAGCGTTGATAAGGGGGATCTGCTACGGGAGCAGTACTTC
CSVDKGDLLREQYF
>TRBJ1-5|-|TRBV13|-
TGTGCCAGCAGCTTAAGGGGTCAGCCCCAGCATTTT
CASSLRGQPQHF
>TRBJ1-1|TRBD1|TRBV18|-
TGTGCCAGCTCAACGACAGGGGAGAACACTGAAGCTTTCTTT
CASSTTGENTEAFF
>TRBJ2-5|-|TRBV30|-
TGTGCCTGGACCCTACGGGGAGCCGGGACCCAGTACTTC
CAWTLRGAGTQYF
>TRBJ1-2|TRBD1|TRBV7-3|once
TGTGCCAGCAGCTTAACGGGGACAGGGGACGGGGGCTACACCTTC
CASSLTGTGDGGYTF
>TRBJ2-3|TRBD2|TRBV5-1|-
TGCGCCAGCAGCTTGGGGACTAGCGGGGGTGTAGATACGCAGTATTTT
CASSLGTSGGVDTQYF
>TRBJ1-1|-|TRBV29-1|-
TGCAGCGTGTTCCCCATGCGGGTGAACACTGAAGCTTTCTTT
CSVFPMRVNTEAFF
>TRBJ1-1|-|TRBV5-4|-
TGTGCCAGCAGCCCCGGGAACAGAGGTAGCACTGAAGCTTTCTTT
CASSPGNRGSTEAFF
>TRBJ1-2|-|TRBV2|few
TGTGCCAGCAGTGGAAGTCTTTCGGGAGCGGGGCTCTATGGCTACACCTTC
CASSGSLSGAGLYGYTF